Described below is a single TCR beta chain sequence and its context. Categorization into cohorts depended on clinical history that participants reported. As handled by the study authors: Scientists estimated how many nucleated cells there were by amplifying reference gene primers. Assay: immunoSEQ multiplex PCR; the TCRdb copy retains only in-frame clones and omits some. For V, J and clone size, that table is used; D and trimming come from the DNA. Of 300,000 to 450,000 clones listed, 87% are singletons. The J segment lost 8 bases and the V segment lost 5 bases, leaving 7 bases of the junction unmatched. Germline V gene data show CDR1 as SGHAT and CDR2 as FQNNGV. The CDR3 loop spans 13 amino acids. These data belong to a study of blood T cell repertoires in COVID-19. Study at large: Collection of acute and convalescent COVID-19 samples took place in the United States, Italy and Spain. T cells, B-cell-depleted T cells, or PBMCs provided the cDNA or gDNA that served as material.

The sequencing input was PBMCs or T cells enriched from blood (not recorded which). This clonotype originated in a man aged 25 to 45 who had recovered from COVID-19. The V gene is TRBV11-2, the J gene TRBJ1-2; 8 bases align to TRBD1. The CDR3 DNA sequence: TGTGCCAGCAGCCCTGGACAGGGCCTCGGCTACACCTTC. It yields the protein CASSPGQGLGYTF.